This T cell receptor (beta chain) derives from a study of beta chain features in type 1 diabetes. Study results and caveats: Relative to healthy donors, patients appeared to have naive, central memory and Treg TCRB repertoires that were more similar.

This clone was detected a few times. The antigen is unknown. This CDR3 is built from 16 residues. The V gene lost 5 bases and the J gene lost 0 bases, with 13 bases spanning the gap. In germline, CDR1 is SGHAT, CDR2 FQDESV (reference sequence). The isolated RNA, all of it, was reverse transcribed, so expressed TCRB transcripts were what got sequenced. The read count averaged about 3.6 million across naive, central memory and regulatory T cell samples. Method: immunoSEQ multiplex PCR; TCRdb's copy keeps in-frame clones and lacks some. Of roughly 380,000 clones in the sample, about 19% are singletons; the top ten hold 0.035% to 0.05%. The authors obtained over 95% purity in all sorted populations.

Sequencing input: naive CD4+ T cells from blood. The V gene is TRBV11-1, the J gene TRBJ2-2; the D gene is possibly TRBD2 (6 bases). The clonotype originates from a woman in her late teens or twenties in good health. CDR3 sequence: CASSARGPTNTGELFF. CDR3 sequence (DNA): TGTGCCAGCAGCGCGCGGGGACCAACGAACACCGGGGAGCTGTTTTTT.